The entry below gives a single TCR beta chain sequence along with its context. The data stem from a study of blood T cell repertoires in COVID-19. Original methodology: Estimation of nucleated cell counts relied on the amplification of reference gene primers. Clones were sequenced by immunoSEQ multiplex PCR, and TCRdb holds only the in-frame ones, with some missing. V, J and clone size reflect that table, while D and trimming were determined from the DNA. The table records about 50,000 clones, roughly 86% of them present only once. The sequencing input was peripheral blood. This TCR was recovered from a man older than 75 with active COVID-19.

The CDR3 nucleotides read TGCGCCAGCAGCCATACCGACAGGGAGCAGTTCTTC. It encodes CASSHTDREQFF. The V and J genes are TRBV5-1 and TRBJ2-1, with D maybe TRBD1 (6 bases). Germline assignment: CDR1 SGHRS and CDR2 YFSETQ. This CDR3 region has 12 residues. V was clipped by 4 bases and J by 10 bases, with 12 bases between them. The variable domain in full, completed from reference TRBV5-1 and TRBJ2-1, reads KAGVTQTPRYLIKTRGQQVTLSCSPISGHRSVSWYQQTPGQGLQFLFEYFSETQRNKGNFPGRFSGRQFSNSRSEMNVSTLELGDSALYLCASSHTDREQFFGPGTRLTVL.